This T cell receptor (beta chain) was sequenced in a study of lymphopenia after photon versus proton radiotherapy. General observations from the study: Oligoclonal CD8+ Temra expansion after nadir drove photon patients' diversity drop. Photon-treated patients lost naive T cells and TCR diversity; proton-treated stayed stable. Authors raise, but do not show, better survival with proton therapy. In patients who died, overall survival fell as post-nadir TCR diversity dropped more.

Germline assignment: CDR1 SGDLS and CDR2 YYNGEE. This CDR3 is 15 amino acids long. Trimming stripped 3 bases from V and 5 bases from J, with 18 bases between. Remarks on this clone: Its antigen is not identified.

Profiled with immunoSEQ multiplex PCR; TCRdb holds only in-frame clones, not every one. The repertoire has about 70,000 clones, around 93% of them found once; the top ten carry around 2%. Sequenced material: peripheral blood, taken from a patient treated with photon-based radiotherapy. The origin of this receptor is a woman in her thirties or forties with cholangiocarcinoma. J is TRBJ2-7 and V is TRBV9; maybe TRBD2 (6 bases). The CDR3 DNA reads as TGTGCCAGCAGCGAGGGAGGCACCGGCGTAAACGAGCAGTACTTC. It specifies CASSEGGTGVNEQYF.